The 6 T cell receptor beta chains below all came from one sample that was sequenced in a study of blood T cell repertoires in COVID-19. The table came from immunoSEQ multiplex PCR; TCRdb's copy has only in-frame clones and leaves some out. The sample contains 200,000 to 250,000 clones, 70% to 90% of which appear only once. Material: PBMCs or T cells enriched from blood (not recorded which). Receptors were obtained from a young man who had recovered from COVID-19.

The chain is built from TRBV6-5 and TRBJ2-2; D might be TRBD2 (5 bases). The CDR3 contains 14 residues. In germline, CDR1 is MNHEY, CDR2 SVGAGI. Trimming pared 7 bases from V and 9 bases from J, leaving 18 bases between. CDR3 loop: CASKEDPALRELFF. The DNA of the CDR3 is TGTGCCAGCAAGGAGGACCCTGCCCTTCGGGAGCTGTTTTTT.

This clone appeared a single time. The chain recombines TRBV7-8 with TRBJ2-7, with 9 bases aligning to TRBD1. CDR3 length: 16 amino acids. Looked up from germline, CDR1 is SGHVS and CDR2 is FQNEAQ. J was trimmed by 2 bases and V by 1 base; bases with no gene match: 6. The CDR3 DNA reads as TGTGCCAGCAGCTTAGACTCCGGGACAGGGACCTACGAGCAGTACTTC. It codes for CASSLDSGTGTYEQYF.

This chain uses TRBV18 with TRBJ1-2, with 10 bases aligning to TRBD1. The germline V gene encodes CDR1 KGHSH and CDR2 LQKENI. V lost 0 bases to trimming and J lost 1 base; unmatched junction nucleotides: 2. The CDR3 has 16 amino acids. CDR3: CASSPPGDRGNYGYTF. DNA of the CDR3: TGTGCCAGCTCACCACCGGGGGACAGGGGTAACTATGGCTACACCTTC.

The V gene is TRBV19, the J gene TRBJ2-3; D is unresolved. Trimming pared 2 bases from V and 6 bases from J, leaving 21 bases between. Looked up from germline, CDR1 is LNHDA and CDR2 is SQIVND (reference sequence). The CDR3 runs to 17 residues. Written as DNA, the CDR3 is TGTGCCAGTAGTATATTTGACTCCACCTTACCATCCGATACGCAGTATTTT. Translation gives CASSIFDSTLPSDTQYF.

The V and J genes are TRBV7-6 and TRBJ1-4; TRBD1 matches 10 bases. Germline lookup yields CDR1 SGHVS and CDR2 FNYEAQ. The length of the CDR3 is 16 residues. V dropped 5 bases and J dropped 0; count of bases not matched to a gene: 3. The CDR3 DNA follows: TGTGCCAGCAGCATGGGACAGGGGACAACTAATGAAAAACTGTTTTTT. Its protein is CASSMGQGTTNEKLFF.

The J gene is TRBJ2-7, the V gene TRBV7-9, with 7 bases identical to TRBD2. V was clipped by 5 bases and J by 3 bases; unmatched bases: 4. Germline CDR1 and CDR2: SEHNR and FQNEAQ (reference sequence). The CDR3 covers 13 residues. The chain's CDR3 is CASSPGGYYEQYF. The CDR3 DNA sequence: TGTGCCAGCAGCCCCGGGGGGTACTACGAGCAGTACTTC.